This T cell receptor beta chain appears in the sequencing data of a study of blood T cell repertoires in COVID-19. Overall study: Sources were T cells, B-cell-depleted T cells, or PBMCs; the material itself was cDNA or gDNA.

The data were produced by immunoSEQ multiplex PCR, yet TCRdb's version contains in-frame clones alone and is incomplete. The sample shows fewer than 350,000 clones, around nine tenths of them seen only once. The CDR3 loop spans 16 amino acids. CDR1 is SGHAT, CDR2 FQNNGV, per germline. The J segment lost 5 bases and the V segment lost 5 bases, leaving 12 bases of the junction unmatched. The sample comprised peripheral blood. The clonotype originates from a woman in her sixties or seventies with COVID-19, enrolled during active disease. The V gene is TRBV11-2, the J gene TRBJ2-7; 10 bases align to TRBD2. CDR3 loop: CASSNSSSGGDNEQYF. The CDR3 bases are TGTGCCAGCAGCAATTCCTCCAGCGGGGGGGATAACGAGCAGTACTTC. The entire variable domain, with the rest obtained from reference TRBV11-2 and TRBJ2-7, is as follows: EAGVAQSPRYKIIEKRQSVAFWCNPISGHATLYWYQQILGQGPKLLIQFQNNGVVDDSQLPKDRFSAERLKGVDSTLKIQPAKLEDSAVYLCASSNSSSGGDNEQYFGPGTRLTVT.